Following are 19 T cell receptor beta chains from one sample sequenced in a study of T-cell reconstitution after alpha-beta-depleted transplantation in children. Molecular barcoding with unique molecular identifiers was used for the TCRbeta library. TCRdb called the PCR reads again in MiXCR, with one record for every CDR3 protein. The data show hundreds of thousands of distinct CDR3 sequences, with roughly 15% seen just once and around 4.5% held by the top ten. The sample in question was PBMCs, mostly from graft donor cells, obtained 360 days after TCRalphabeta/CD19-depleted stem cell transplant. The origin of the receptors is a male patient younger than 18 who had a stem cell transplant for acute lymphoblastic leukemia, so the T cells may come from the graft donor.

The chain carries TRBV18 and TRBJ2-7; D is perhaps TRBD2 (6 bases). In germline, CDR1 is KGHSH, CDR2 LQKENI. Trimming took off 2 bases at V and 5 bases at J, with 16 bases between the two ends. The CDR3 extends over 15 amino acids. Written as DNA, the CDR3 is TGTGCCAGCTCACCATATGGACTCGGGGAGGACGAGCAGTACTTC. Translated: CASSPYGLGEDEQYF.

This clonotype has just a few counts. The genes are TRBV6-5 and TRBJ2-2; unclear D gene. CDR3 length: 14 amino acids. The V gene's germline CDR1 is MNHEY and CDR2 SVGAGI. The V gene lost 0 bases and the J gene lost 5 bases, with 7 bases spanning the gap. The chain's CDR3 is CASSYSRPTGELFF. In nucleotides, the CDR3 is TGTGCCAGCAGTTACTCGCGTCCTACCGGGGAGCTGTTTTTT.

This clonotype was counted a few times. The genes are TRBV9 and TRBJ2-7; D is unclear. The V end was cut by 1 base, the J end by 5 bases, with 10 bases between. The CDR3 consists of 13 residues. Germline CDR1 reads SGDLS; CDR2 reads YYNGEE. The CDR3 DNA reads TGTGCCAGCAGCGTATTCGGCGCGGACGAGCAGTACTTC. Translation gives CASSVFGADEQYF. Filled out from reference TRBV9 and TRBJ2-7, the complete variable domain reads DSGVTQTPKHLITATGQRVTLRCSPRSGDLSVYWYQQSLDQGLQFLIQYYNGEERAKGNILERFSAQQFPDLHSELNLSSLELGDSALYFCASSVFGADEQYFGPGTRLTVT.

The chain uses TRBV3-1 and TRBJ2-5, with TRBD2 matching over 7 bases. CDR3 size: 16 residues. J was trimmed by 4 bases and V by 6 bases; bases with no gene match: 14. Per germline, CDR1 LGHDT and CDR2 YNNKEL (reference sequence). The CDR3 region has the DNA TGTGCCAGCAGAAACGCGGGGGAGGGCAGGAGAGAGACCCAGTACTTC. Translated: CASRNAGEGRRETQYF.

This clonotype was counted at least ten times. The CDR3 DNA reads as TGTGCCAGCAGTTCCCCGGGAGGGCCCGCAAGGGAGCTGTTTTTT. Amino acid sequence: CASSSPGGPARELFF. This chain connects TRBV12-3 or TRBV12-4 to TRBJ2-2; 8 bases match TRBD2. The CDR3 is made up of 15 amino acids. J was trimmed by 9 bases and V by 4 bases; bases with no gene match: 10.

The chain links TRBV6-5 to TRBJ2-5; 7 bases align to TRBD2. The length of the CDR3 is 11 residues. The ends lost 2 bases at V and 9 bases at J; junction bases unmatched: 0. Germline V gene data show CDR1 as MNHEY and CDR2 as SVGAGI. The CDR3 here is CASSYGGAQYF. DNA of the CDR3: TGTGCCAGCAGTTACGGGGGGGCCCAGTACTTC.

The chain is built from TRBV7-6 and TRBJ2-7, with D tentatively TRBD1 or TRBD2 (6 bases each). V lost 4 bases, J lost 6 bases, and 19 bases lay in between. The CDR3 extends over 15 amino acids. Germline assignment: CDR1 SGHVS and CDR2 FNYEAQ. CDR3 nucleotides: TGTGCCAGCAGCTACAATCCCTACAGGGACTCCGAGCAGTACTTC. Protein sequence: CASSYNPYRDSEQYF. Full variable domain (remainder filled in from reference TRBV7-6 and TRBJ2-7): GAGVSQSPRYKVTKRGQDVALRCDPISGHVSLYWYRQALGQGPEFLTYFNYEAQQDKSGLPNDRFSAERPEGSISTLTIQRTEQRDSAMYRCASSYNPYRDSEQYFGPGTRLTVT.

This clonotype has a handful of counts. The rearrangement joins TRBV5-1 to TRBJ1-6, with TRBD1 matching 8 bases. Germline assignment: CDR1 SGHRS and CDR2 YFSETQ. Trimming at V came to 3 bases and at J to 9 bases, leaving 8 bases not matched to a gene. The CDR3 is 15 amino acids. The CDR3 reads CASSSDRVRISPLHF. In nucleotides, the CDR3 is TGCGCCAGCAGCTCGGACAGGGTCCGGATTTCACCCCTCCACTTT. The full variable domain, with the rest looked up from reference TRBV5-1 and TRBJ1-6, is KAGVTQTPRYLIKTRGQQVTLSCSPISGHRSVSWYQQTPGQGLQFLFEYFSETQRNKGNFPGRFSGRQFSNSRSEMNVSTLELGDSALYLCASSSDRVRISPLHFGNGTRLTVT.

The sample holds many counts of this clonotype. The rearrangement uses TRBV29-1 and TRBJ2-1; a weak D match, TRBD2 (6 bases). The V gene lost 6 bases and the J gene lost 5 bases, with 17 bases spanning the gap. The CDR3 length is 14 residues. Germline-derived CDR1 and CDR2 are SQVTM and ANQGSEA. For the CDR3, the DNA is TGCAGCGTAGATCCGGGACTGGGAGACAATGAGCAGTTCTTC. Translated, it gives CSVDPGLGDNEQFF.

CDR3 residues: CSVEDRGQGAGRTEAFF. DNA for the CDR3: TGCAGCGTTGAAGATCGGGGACAGGGGGCAGGGCGCACTGAAGCTTTCTTT. V is TRBV29-1 and J is TRBJ1-1, with 12 nucleotides matching TRBD1. The germline V gene has CDR1 SQVTM and CDR2 ANQGSEA. The CDR3 is 17 amino acids. The ends lost 0 bases at V and 4 bases at J; junction bases unmatched: 9.

This clonotype was counted between two and nine times. Here the CDR3 reads CASSLLRGNEAFF. CDR3 DNA: TGTGCCAGCAGCCTCCTCCGGGGGAATGAAGCTTTCTTT. This chain joins TRBV14 and TRBJ1-1, with D perhaps matching TRBD1 (5 bases). The CDR3 consists of 13 residues. Trimming took 4 bases from V and 7 from J, leaving 13 bases between them. Germline V gene data show CDR1 as SGHDN and CDR2 as FVKESK. Together with reference TRBV14 and TRBJ1-1, the CDR3 gives the full variable domain: EAGVTQFPSHSVIEKGQTVTLRCDPISGHDNLYWYRRVMGKEIKFLLHFVKESKQDESGMPNNRFLAERTGGTYSTLKVQPAELEDSGVYFCASSLLRGNEAFFGQGTRLTVV.

J is TRBJ1-4 and V is TRBV6-1, with TRBD1 matching 8 bases. Per the germline V gene, CDR1 is MNHNS and CDR2 is SASEGT. This CDR3 is built from 14 residues. The J segment lost 3 bases and the V segment lost 6 bases, leaving 3 bases of the junction unmatched. The CDR3 bases are TGTGCCAGCAGAATGACAGGGGCTAATGAAAAACTGTTTTTT. Translated, it gives CASRMTGANEKLFF.

This clonotype was picked up a small number of times. V gene TRBV29-1 combines with J gene TRBJ2-2, with D perhaps matching TRBD2 (6 bases). V lost 6 bases and J lost 3, with 11 bases in between. The CDR3 runs 13 residues. Germline values: CDR1 SQVTM, CDR2 ANQGSEA. CDR3 coding DNA: TGCAGCGTCCGGGACTCCTACACCGGGGAGCTGTTTTTT. Its protein product is CSVRDSYTGELFF.

This clonotype has only a few counts. The chain is built from TRBV4-2 and TRBJ2-3; D gene ambiguous. V was shortened by 0 bases and J by 0 bases, with 16 bases between the two germline ends. The CDR3 consists of 18 residues. Germline V gene lookup returns CDR1 LGHNA and CDR2 YNFKEQ. The CDR3 nucleotides are TGTGCCAGCAGCCAAGAGGCCCCCTTCGGTGTCAGCACAGATACGCAGTATTTT. Protein sequence: CASSQEAPFGVSTDTQYF.

This chain links TRBV11-2 with TRBJ2-2; no firm D call. This CDR3 region has 14 residues. V lost 7 bases and J 6 bases, leaving 15 bases between the germline ends. The germline gives CDR1 SGHAT, CDR2 FQNNGV. CDR3 in DNA: TGTGCCAGCAAGCTGGTAGGAATCCCCGGGGAGCTGTTTTTT. Amino acids: CASKLVGIPGELFF. The variable domain in full, with the rest retrieved from reference TRBV11-2 and TRBJ2-2, is EAGVAQSPRYKIIEKRQSVAFWCNPISGHATLYWYQQILGQGPKLLIQFQNNGVVDDSQLPKDRFSAERLKGVDSTLKIQPAKLEDSAVYLCASKLVGIPGELFFGEGSRLTVL.

The genes are TRBV5-1 and TRBJ1-1; 8 bases align to TRBD1. This CDR3 comprises 15 residues. The germline gives CDR1 SGHRS, CDR2 YFSETQ. J gave up 0 bases and V 4 bases, and 5 bases lay outside the gene matches. The DNA for the CDR3 is TGCGCCAGCAGCCAGGACAGGGTTTTGAACACTGAAGCTTTCTTT. It is translated as CASSQDRVLNTEAFF. The variable domain in full, with the rest retrieved from reference TRBV5-1 and TRBJ1-1, is KAGVTQTPRYLIKTRGQQVTLSCSPISGHRSVSWYQQTPGQGLQFLFEYFSETQRNKGNFPGRFSGRQFSNSRSEMNVSTLELGDSALYLCASSQDRVLNTEAFFGQGTRLTVV.

This clonotype was seen more than once but under ten times. The genes are TRBV20-1 and TRBJ2-7, with 8 bases lining up with TRBD2. The CDR3 extends over 14 amino acids. Trimming at V came to 5 bases and at J to 4 bases, leaving 10 bases not matched to a gene. The germline CDR1 and CDR2 sequences are DFQATT and SNEGSKA (reference sequence). CDR3 amino acids: CSALPQREWYEQYF. The CDR3 bases are TGCAGTGCTCTGCCCCAGCGGGAGTGGTACGAGCAGTACTTC.

This clonotype was counted a few times. V is TRBV11-2 and J is TRBJ2-7; possibly TRBD2 for D (6 bases). Trimming removed 5 bases from V and 0 bases from J, with 11 bases in between. Germline lookup yields CDR1 SGHAT and CDR2 FQNNGV. The length of the CDR3 is 14 residues. The CDR3 here is CASSPDYYSYEQYF. In DNA form, the CDR3 reads TGTGCCAGCAGCCCGGACTATTACTCCTACGAGCAGTACTTC. Complete variable domain (other parts from reference TRBV11-2 and TRBJ2-7): EAGVAQSPRYKIIEKRQSVAFWCNPISGHATLYWYQQILGQGPKLLIQFQNNGVVDDSQLPKDRFSAERLKGVDSTLKIQPAKLEDSAVYLCASSPDYYSYEQYFGPGTRLTVT.

This chain connects TRBV7-9 to TRBJ2-1, with D hard to call. Germline V gene lookup returns CDR1 SEHNR and CDR2 FQNEAQ (reference sequence). There are 16 residues in the CDR3. Trimming pared 1 base from V and 0 bases from J, leaving 10 bases between. The CDR3 loop reads CASSLGTSPSYNEQFF. The CDR3 nucleotides read TGTGCCAGCAGCTTAGGTACGTCTCCCTCCTACAATGAGCAGTTCTTC.